What follows describes a single TCR beta chain. The sample is drawn from a study of blood T cell repertoires in COVID-19. Study-wide context: COVID-19 samples, acute and convalescent, were from the United States, Italy and Spain.

Original analysis: From reference gene primer amplification, estimates of nucleated cell counts were derived. Only in-frame clones appear in the TCRdb table, and some are missing; sequencing was by immunoSEQ multiplex PCR. V and J calls and clone size are those listed in that table; D and trimming were worked out from the DNA. The sample holds about 76,000 clones, about 90% seen once. The CDR3 contains 13 residues. Germline CDR1 and CDR2: MNHEY and SVGAGI. Trimming stripped 8 bases from V and 4 bases from J, with 14 bases between. The chain has TRBV6-5 and TRBJ1-2; D is perhaps TRBD1 (5 bases). The sequence derives from a man aged 50-60 years with active COVID-19. Sequenced sample: peripheral blood. The CDR3 reads CASSAGGGYGYTF. CDR3 bases: TGTGCCAGCTCCGCGGGGGGGGGCTATGGCTACACCTTC.